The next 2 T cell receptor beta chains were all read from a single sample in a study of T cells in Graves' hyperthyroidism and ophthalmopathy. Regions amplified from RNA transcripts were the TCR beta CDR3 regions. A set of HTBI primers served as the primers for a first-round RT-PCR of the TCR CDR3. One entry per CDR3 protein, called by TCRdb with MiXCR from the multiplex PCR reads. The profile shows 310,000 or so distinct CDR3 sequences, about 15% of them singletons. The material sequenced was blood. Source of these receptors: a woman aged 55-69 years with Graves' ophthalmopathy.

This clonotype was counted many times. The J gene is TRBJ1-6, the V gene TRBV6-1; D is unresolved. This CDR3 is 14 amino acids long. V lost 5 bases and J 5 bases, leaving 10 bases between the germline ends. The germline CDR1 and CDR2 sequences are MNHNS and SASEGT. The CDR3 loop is CASSRTADNSPLHF. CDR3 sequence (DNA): TGTGCCAGCAGTCGGACGGCCGATAATTCACCCCTCCACTTT.

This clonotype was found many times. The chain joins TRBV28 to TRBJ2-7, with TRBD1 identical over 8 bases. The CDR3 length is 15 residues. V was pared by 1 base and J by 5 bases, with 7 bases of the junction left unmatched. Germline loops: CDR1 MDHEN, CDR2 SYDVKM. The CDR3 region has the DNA TGTGCCAGCAGTTTATTCCGGACAGGGTTGCACGAGCAGTACTTC. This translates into CASSLFRTGLHEQYF.